These 25 T cell receptor beta chains came from one sample sequenced in a study of CD8 T cells in Susac syndrome. Random hexamers were used to reverse transcribe an amount of roughly 0.5 to 1 ug RNA. Via MiXCR, TCRdb re-called the immunoSEQ multiplex PCR reads, giving one row per CDR3 protein. The data show 140,000 to 150,000 distinct CDR3 sequences, roughly 96% seen once. The sequencing sample was made of CD4+ T cells from PBMCs. The receptors shown here come from a human donor with multiple sclerosis.

V gene TRBV12-3 or TRBV12-4 combines with J gene TRBJ1-1; D is unclear. This CDR3 comprises 11 residues. Trimming took 6 bases from V and 6 from J, leaving 8 bases between them. The chain's CDR3 is CASRSVAEAFF. CDR3 DNA sequence: TGTGCCAGCAGGTCCGTGGCTGAAGCTTTCTTT.

V gene TRBV20-1 combines with J gene TRBJ2-1; 9 bases line up with TRBD2. V shed 0 bases, J shed 3 bases, and the junction held 6 bases outside the gene matches. Germline lookup yields CDR1 DFQATT and CDR2 SNEGSKA (reference sequence). The CDR3 is 16 residues long. This CDR3 is CSARESRLAVYNEQFF. The DNA of the CDR3 is TGCAGTGCTAGAGAAAGTAGACTAGCGGTCTACAATGAGCAGTTCTTC.

The rearrangement uses TRBV5-1 and TRBJ1-2; the match to TRBD1 covers 7 bases. V lost 5 bases to trimming and J lost 14 bases; unmatched junction nucleotides: 15. From germline, CDR1 is SGHRS and CDR2 YFSETQ. The CDR3 is 13 residues long. DNA of the CDR3: TGCGCCAGCAGTCGAATAAAACAGGGGAGGACTACCTTC. Residues: CASSRIKQGRTTF.

The J gene is TRBJ1-2, the V gene TRBV29-1; a weak D match, TRBD1 (6 bases). Per germline, CDR1 SQVTM and CDR2 ANQGSEA. This CDR3 spans 13 amino acids. The ends were cut back, 4 bases at V and 4 bases at J, with 13 bases in the middle. The CDR3 sequence is CSVVENRAYGYTF. The CDR3 nucleotides read TGCAGCGTTGTAGAGAACAGGGCCTATGGCTACACCTTC.

This clonotype was found once. The chain is built from TRBV12-3 or TRBV12-4 and TRBJ2-1; no clear D. The V end was cut by 2 bases, the J end by 5 bases, with 10 bases between. The CDR3 spans 14 residues. The DNA of the CDR3 is TGTGCCAGCAGTTTATCGGTCAGGAACAATGAGCAGTTCTTC. This encodes CASSLSVRNNEQFF.

The V call is TRBV23-1, the J call TRBJ1-2; no clear D. TRBV23-1 is placed among ORFs of uncertain function. This CDR3 contains 17 residues. V was shortened by 0 bases and J by 0 bases, with 14 bases between the two germline ends. In DNA, the CDR3 is TGCGCCAGCAGTCAATCCGTCGTAGGGAGACCTAACTATGGCTACACCTTC. Translating it yields CASSQSVVGRPNYGYTF.

The chain links TRBV15 to TRBJ2-7; D tentatively fits TRBD1 or TRBD2 (7 bases each). The length of the CDR3 is 15 residues. The germline V and J ends were trimmed by 3 bases and 2 bases, with 14 bases remaining between them. Germline CDR1 LNHNV, CDR2 YYDKDF (reference sequence). CDR3 bases: TGTGCCACCAGCAGGGGAGGGACAGCGCCCTACGAGCAGTACTTC. Translating it yields CATSRGGTAPYEQYF.

This rearrangement joins TRBV28 to TRBJ1-1; possible D gene TRBD1, 5 bases. The germline CDR1 and CDR2 sequences are MDHEN and SYDVKM. The ends were cut back, 2 bases at V and 0 bases at J, with 13 bases in the middle. The CDR3 runs to 16 residues. CDR3 residues: CASSLDLGLMNTEAFF. CDR3 nucleotide sequence: TGTGCCAGCAGTTTAGATTTGGGACTGATGAACACTGAAGCTTTCTTT. Based on the CDR3 plus reference TRBV28 and TRBJ1-1, the full variable domain is DVKVTQSSRYLVKRTGEKVFLECVQDMDHENMFWYRQDPGLGLRLIYFSYDVKMKEKGDIPEGYSVSREKKERFSLILESASTNQTSMYLCASSLDLGLMNTEAFFGQGTRLTVV.

The rearrangement uses TRBV30 and TRBJ2-1, with D possibly being TRBD2 (5 bases). Trimming shortened V by 4 bases and J by 12 bases, and 19 bases separated the two germline ends. Germline loops: CDR1 GTSNPN, CDR2 SVGIG (reference sequence). This CDR3 contains 13 residues. The chain's CDR3 is CAWTPFQGSGQFF. The CDR3 bases are TGTGCCTGGACCCCTTTCCAAGGAAGCGGGCAGTTCTTC.

V and J are TRBV4-3 and TRBJ1-1, with 7 bases identical to TRBD1. CDR3 size: 12 residues. Per germline, CDR1 LGHNA and CDR2 YSLEER. The trim removed 3 bases at V and 8 bases at J, leaving 3 bases unmatched. In DNA form, the CDR3 reads TGCGCCAGCAGCCACCCGACAGGGGAAGCTTTCTTT. Protein: CASSHPTGEAFF.

The chain uses TRBV2 and TRBJ2-1; 7 bases align to TRBD1. The CDR3 consists of 14 residues. Losses at the gene ends were 4 bases for V and 6 bases for J; bases not matched to a gene: 6. Germline V gene sequence: CDR1 SNHLY, CDR2 FYNNEI. CDR3 nucleotide sequence: TGTGCCAGCAGTGTAGACAGGGCTTTCAATGAGCAGTTCTTC. Its translation: CASSVDRAFNEQFF.

The chain joins TRBV19 to TRBJ2-3; 8 nucleotides match TRBD2. The CDR3 runs 15 residues. CDR1 and CDR2 from the germline V gene are LNHDA and SQIVND (reference sequence). The ends lost 11 bases at V and 3 bases at J; junction bases unmatched: 13. CDR3 region: CAATATGGPTDTQYF. DNA of the CDR3: TGTGCCGCAACCGCTACGGGGGGGCCGACAGATACGCAGTATTTT.

The chain combines TRBV27 with TRBJ2-7; D gene unclear. Germline lookup yields CDR1 MNHEY and CDR2 SMNVEV (reference sequence). The CDR3 is 13 residues long. Trimming pared 2 bases from V and 7 bases from J, leaving 12 bases between. In DNA form, the CDR3 reads TGTGCCAGCAGTTTAGCAGGAGAGGCGGAGCAGTACTTC. Translated, it gives CASSLAGEAEQYF.

The CDR3 reads CASSTGNTIYF. The CDR3 bases are TGTGCCAGCAGCACCGGAAACACCATATATTTT. V usage is TRBV3-1 and J usage is TRBJ1-3; no firm D call. The CDR3 covers 11 residues. Germline lookup yields CDR1 LGHDT and CDR2 YNNKEL (reference sequence). V lost 5 bases and J lost 4, with 3 bases in between.

This clonotype has only one observation. The J gene is TRBJ1-5, the V gene TRBV12-3 or TRBV12-4, with 7 bases that match TRBD1. After removal of 8 bases from V and 7 bases from J, the junction contained 8 bases not matched to a gene. This CDR3 region has 13 residues. CDR3: CASGPQGTQPQHF. The CDR3 coding sequence is TGTGCCAGCGGACCACAGGGGACCCAGCCCCAGCATTTT.

The rearrangement links TRBV6-6 to TRBJ1-1; tentatively, D is TRBD1 (6 bases). There are 14 residues in the CDR3. V was shortened by 6 bases and J by 7 bases, with 18 bases between the two germline ends. The germline gives CDR1 MNHNY, CDR2 SVGAGI (reference sequence). The CDR3 DNA sequence: TGTGCCAGCAGAAACATTAACAGGGAGATTGAAGCTTTCTTT. Translated, it gives CASRNINREIEAFF.

This chain joins TRBV14 and TRBJ2-1; a possible D gene is TRBD1 (6 bases). This CDR3 is 16 amino acids long. V gave up 5 bases and J gave up 7 bases, with 21 bases separating them. Germline-derived CDR1 and CDR2 are SGHDN and FVKESK. The chain's CDR3 is CASSFRQAHGGNEQFF. The CDR3 bases are TGTGCCAGCAGCTTCCGACAGGCCCATGGTGGGAATGAGCAGTTCTTC.

The chain has TRBV6-2 or TRBV6-3 and TRBJ2-7; 10 positions agree with TRBD1. V was pared by 6 bases and J by 6 bases, with 11 bases of the junction left unmatched. There are 15 residues in the CDR3. Germline V gene data show CDR1 as MNHEY and CDR2 as SVGEGT. The chain's CDR3 is CASRNTGTGETEQYF. DNA for the CDR3: TGTGCCAGCAGGAACACCGGGACAGGGGAAACCGAGCAGTACTTC.

The CDR3 spells CASSVAGKSNQPQHF. CDR3 in DNA: TGTGCCAGCAGCGTAGCTGGAAAGAGCAATCAGCCCCAGCATTTT. The J gene is TRBJ1-5, the V gene TRBV9; D not certain. The V end lost 0 bases, the J end lost 1 base, and 8 bases lay between the germline ends. This CDR3 region has 15 residues. Germline CDR1 is SGDLS and CDR2 is YYNGEE.

This sequence joins TRBV20-1 and TRBJ2-3, with a weak D call TRBD2 (6 bases). CDR1 and CDR2 (germline): DFQATT, SNEGSKA (reference sequence). The CDR3 length is 13 residues. The CDR3 spells CSRRELAGDTQYF. The CDR3, as DNA: TGCAGCCGTAGGGAACTAGCTGGGGATACGCAGTATTTT.

The chain couples TRBV28 to TRBJ1-5; tentatively, D is TRBD1 (5 bases). The germline V gene has CDR1 MDHEN and CDR2 SYDVKM. This CDR3 contains 14 residues. V was clipped by 5 bases and J by 6 bases, with 14 bases between them. This CDR3 is CASSRSGGTQPQHF. The CDR3 bases are TGTGCCAGCAGTCGTAGCGGGGGGACTCAGCCCCAGCATTTT.

The chain is built from TRBV20-1 and TRBJ1-4; no clear D. The V gene lost 5 bases and the J gene lost 0 bases, with 1 base spanning the gap. This CDR3 is built from 11 residues. Germline values: CDR1 DFQATT, CDR2 SNEGSKA (reference sequence). The CDR3 DNA reads TGCAGTGCTGCAACTAATGAAAAACTGTTTTTT. It specifies CSAATNEKLFF.

The V and J genes are TRBV9 and TRBJ2-7; TRBD1 aligns across 7 bases. Germline lookup yields CDR1 SGDLS and CDR2 YYNGEE. The V segment lost 4 bases and the J segment 6 bases; nucleotides outside the gene matches: 7. The CDR3 is 13 amino acids. The CDR3 reads CASSLGTDREQYF. The CDR3 DNA reads as TGTGCCAGCAGCCTCGGGACAGATCGCGAGCAGTACTTC.

J is TRBJ2-1 and V is TRBV2; the match to TRBD2 covers 13 bases. There are 20 residues in the CDR3. Germline V CDR1 and CDR2: SNHLY, FYNNEI. Losses at the gene ends were 2 bases for V and 1 base for J; bases not matched to a gene: 11. CDR3 in amino acids: CASSEILGLAGAWSYNEQFF. In DNA, the CDR3 is TGTGCCAGCAGTGAAATATTAGGACTAGCGGGAGCGTGGTCCTACAATGAGCAGTTCTTC.

This chain links TRBV12-3 or TRBV12-4 with TRBJ2-1; D gene ambiguous. The CDR3 runs 14 residues. V lost 3 bases and J lost 7, with 13 bases in between. The CDR3 spells CASSLEVFGNEQFF. The CDR3 DNA sequence: TGTGCCAGCAGTTTGGAAGTCTTCGGGAATGAGCAGTTCTTC.